The source of this T cell receptor beta chain is a study of control samples from healthy donors and cancer patients. CDR3 length: 15 amino acids. V shed 4 bases and J shed 7 bases, with 17 bases lying between them. Germline CDR1 and CDR2: SGHRS and YFSETQ. Produced via immunoSEQ multiplex PCR; TCRdb's table is partial and in-frame only. The sample includes around 110,000 clones, more than 85% seen only once; the top ten take about 2.6%. This TCR derives from a man aged 30 to 45 in good health. This sequence joins TRBV5-1 and TRBJ2-2; D possibly corresponds to TRBD2 (6 bases). Input material: blood. The CDR3 sequence: CASSILLSGGGELFF. CDR3 DNA: TGCGCCAGCAGCATACTTCTTAGCGGTGGCGGGGAGCTGTTTTTT.